This TCR beta chain was documented in a study of brain T cells in children with intractable seizures. With 0 bases clipped from V and 1 base from J, the junction kept 18 bases outside the gene matches. This CDR3 region has 20 residues. The germline CDR1 and CDR2 sequences are SGHNT and YENEEA. Time point reported: blood from clinic visit 5 months post-surgery; TSC patient then seizure free. Before surgery, patients took at least one anti-epileptic drug. TCRdb's table, derived via immunoSEQ multiplex PCR, lists solely in-frame clones and lacks some. Among 340,000 or so clones listed, over 85% were seen once. This clone was observed a single time.

V gene TRBV11-3 combines with J gene TRBJ2-7; 7 bases match TRBD2. The TCR sequence derives from a boy under two years old with tuberous sclerosis and intractable seizures. The starting material was peripheral blood, obtained about 5 months after surgery. The CDR3 DNA follows: TGTGCCAGCAGCTTAGACCCTTGGAGGGCTAGCGGCAATAGGTCCTACGAGCAGTACTTC. This gives the protein CASSLDPWRASGNRSYEQYF.